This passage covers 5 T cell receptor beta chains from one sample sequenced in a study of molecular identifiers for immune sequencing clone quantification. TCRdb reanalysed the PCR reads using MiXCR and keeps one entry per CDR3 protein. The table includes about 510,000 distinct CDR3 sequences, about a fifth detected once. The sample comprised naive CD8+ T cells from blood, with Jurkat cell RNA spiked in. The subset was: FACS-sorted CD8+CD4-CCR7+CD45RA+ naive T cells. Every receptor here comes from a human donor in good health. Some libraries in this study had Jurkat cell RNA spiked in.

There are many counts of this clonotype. CDR3 bases: TGTGCCAGTCGCTCCTTAGACGGAAACTATGGCTACACCTTC. It specifies CASRSLDGNYGYTF. The chain couples TRBV2 to TRBJ1-2; D not resolved. V gave up 9 bases and J gave up 2 bases, with 16 bases separating them. Germline V gene data show CDR1 as SNHLY and CDR2 as FYNNEI. The CDR3 consists of 14 residues.

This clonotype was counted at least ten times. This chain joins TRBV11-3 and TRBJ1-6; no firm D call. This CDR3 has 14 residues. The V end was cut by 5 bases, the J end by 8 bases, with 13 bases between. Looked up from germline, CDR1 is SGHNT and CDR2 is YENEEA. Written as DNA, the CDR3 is TGTGCCAGCAGCCCCATTCTTCCGGATTCACCCCTCCACTTT. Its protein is CASSPILPDSPLHF. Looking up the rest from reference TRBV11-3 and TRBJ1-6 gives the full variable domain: EAGVVQSPRYKIIEKKQPVAFWCNPISGHNTLYWYLQNLGQGPELLIRYENEEAVDDSQLPKDRFSAERLKGVDSTLKIQPAELGDSAVYLCASSPILPDSPLHFGNGTRLTVT.

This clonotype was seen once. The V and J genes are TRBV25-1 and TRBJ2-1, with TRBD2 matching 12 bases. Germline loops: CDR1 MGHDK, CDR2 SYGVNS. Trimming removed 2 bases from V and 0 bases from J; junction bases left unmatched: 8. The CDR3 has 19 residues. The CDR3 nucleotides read TGTGCCAGCAGTGAAGCCGGGCTAGCGGGAGGGAGCTCCTACAATGAGCAGTTCTTC. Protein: CASSEAGLAGGSSYNEQFF.

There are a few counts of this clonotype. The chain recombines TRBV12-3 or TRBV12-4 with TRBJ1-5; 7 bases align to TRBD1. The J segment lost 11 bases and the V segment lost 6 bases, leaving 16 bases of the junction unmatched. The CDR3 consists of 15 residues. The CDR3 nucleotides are TGTGCCAGCAGCTCCGGGACAGCTCGATTAAAGGCCCAGCATTTT. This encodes CASSSGTARLKAQHF.

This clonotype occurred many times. For the CDR3, the DNA is TGTGCCAGCAGCTCAGTCTATGACCGAGAAAAACTGTTTTTT. This sequence encodes CASSSVYDREKLFF. The V gene is TRBV28, the J gene TRBJ1-4; D is unresolved. The CDR3 has 14 residues. Germline loops: CDR1 MDHEN, CDR2 SYDVKM. Deletions cut 6 bases from V and 8 bases from J, with 16 bases between.